Presented here are 16 T cell receptor beta chains from one specimen sequenced in a study of beta chain bispecific antibodies for T cell cancers. Study results and limitations: Normal T cells contributed less of the targeted TRBV signal than the leukemia cells did.

Blood mononuclear cells were expanded for 2 to 3 days using either OKT3 anti-CD3 antibody or CD3/CD28 beads. These receptors are not linked to any known antigen. From the 5' RACE reads, TCRdb called clonotypes with MiXCR, one entry per CDR3 protein. The sample has about 9,600 distinct CDR3 sequences, around 2.2% seen once; the top ten hold over 60%. The sample consisted of T cells from a healthy donor cultured with Jurkat leukemia cells, taken from a culture containing an anti-CD19 bispecific antibody. These receptors came from a human donor in good health. Some clones in this sample may be carry-over from other donors' samples.

On this clonotype itself: A clone one base away is much larger, so this may be a read error. V usage is TRBV5-6 and J usage is TRBJ1-2, with TRBD1 matching over 7 bases. Germline CDR1 reads SGHDT; CDR2 reads YYEEEE. The CDR3 length is 15 residues. This chain's CDR3 is CACSNLDRTNYGYTF. CDR3 bases: TGTGCCTGCAGCAACCTGGACAGGACTAACTATGGCTACACCTTC.

This clonotype rates as medium-sized. J is TRBJ2-1 and V is TRBV7-9; a weak D match, TRBD1 (6 bases). CDR3 length equals 14 residues. Per the germline V gene, CDR1 is SEHNR and CDR2 is FQNEAQ (reference sequence). V lost 5 bases to trimming and J lost 6 bases, with 14 bases between them. The CDR3 loop is CASSPIAGANEQFF. In DNA form, the CDR3 reads TGTGCCAGCAGCCCGATTGCAGGGGCCAATGAGCAGTTCTTC.

This clonotype was seen many times. This chain uses TRBV28 with TRBJ2-1; no reliable D call. Trimming stripped 4 bases from V and 15 bases from J, with 19 bases between. Germline CDR1 MDHEN, CDR2 SYDVKM. The CDR3 consists of 13 residues. CDR3 DNA sequence: TGTGCCAGCAGTTCGGACGTAATCTGGTTTACGTTCTTC. This encodes CASSSDVIWFTFF.

This clonotype was found many times. The CDR3 region has the DNA TGTGCCAGCAGCAAAAACAGGGCGAATGAGCAGTTCTTC. This gives the protein CASSKNRANEQFF. The chain uses TRBV11-2 and TRBJ2-1, with D possibly matching TRBD1 (6 bases). The CDR3 totals 13 residues. V dropped 5 bases and J dropped 7 bases, with 12 bases sitting between them. Germline-derived CDR1 and CDR2 are SGHAT and FQNNGV.

This clonotype was recorded at least ten times. The gene calls are TRBV4-2 and TRBJ2-7; D might be TRBD2 (6 bases). CDR3 length: 15 residues. The germline CDR1 and CDR2 sequences are LGHNA and YNFKEQ. V lost 0 bases to trimming and J lost 6 bases, with 15 bases between them. DNA of the CDR3: TGTGCCAGCAGCCAAGATCTCCAACTAGCCAGCGAGCAGTACTTC. This translates into CASSQDLQLASEQYF.

In this sample, this clonotype turned up many times. This sequence joins TRBV21-1 and TRBJ1-2; TRBD1 was called by the table and not checked on the DNA. TRBV21-1 is designated a pseudogene. The CDR3 is made up of 16 amino acids. In DNA, the CDR3 is TGTGCCAGCAGCAAATTACAGGGGGCGCTTCCTCATGGCTACACCTTC. Translated, it gives CASSKLQGALPHGYTF.

This clonotype occurred a few times. The rearrangement links TRBV11-2 to TRBJ2-7; 8 nucleotides line up with TRBD1. CDR3 size: 15 residues. Trimming removed 4 bases from V and 3 bases from J; junction bases left unmatched: 8. The germline V gene encodes CDR1 SGHAT and CDR2 FQNNGV. The DNA for the CDR3 is TGTGCCAGCAGCTCCGCCGGACAGGGAATCTACGAGCAGTACTTC. It encodes CASSSAGQGIYEQYF.

This clonotype was observed at least ten times. The chain couples TRBV7-9 to TRBJ1-2; D may be TRBD1 (6 bases). Deletions cut 5 bases from V and 1 base from J, with 11 bases between. Germline V gene lookup returns CDR1 SEHNR and CDR2 FQNEAQ (reference sequence). CDR3 length: 14 amino acids. The CDR3 protein is CASSHGQHNYGYTF. The CDR3 nucleotides read TGTGCCAGCAGCCATGGACAGCATAACTATGGCTACACCTTC.

The chain couples TRBV5-4 to TRBJ1-1; D possibly corresponds to TRBD1 (5 bases). The germline CDR1 and CDR2 sequences are SGHNT and YYREEE (reference sequence). V was cut by 4 bases and J by 1 base, with 23 bases left in between. The CDR3 totals 18 residues. The CDR3 coding sequence is TGTGCCAGCAGCACGGCTGGGATGGGGGACCGGCCGAACACTGAAGCTTTCTTT. Its protein is CASSTAGMGDRPNTEAFF.

This clonotype appeared many times. The chain couples TRBV9 to TRBJ2-7, with 9 bases matching TRBD1. V lost 2 bases and J lost 5; bases outside the gene matches: 8. The CDR3 length is 15 residues. Per germline, CDR1 SGDLS and CDR2 YYNGEE. The CDR3 is CASSVLTGGRDEQYF. For the CDR3, the DNA is TGTGCCAGCAGCGTCCTAACAGGGGGCAGGGACGAGCAGTACTTC. Using reference TRBV9 and TRBJ2-7 for the parts outside the CDR3, the full variable domain is DSGVTQTPKHLITATGQRVTLRCSPRSGDLSVYWYQQSLDQGLQFLIQYYNGEERAKGNILERFSAQQFPDLHSELNLSSLELGDSALYFCASSVLTGGRDEQYFGPGTRLTVT.

This clonotype was observed many times. The rearrangement uses TRBV19 and TRBJ1-1; D not resolved. Germline assignment: CDR1 LNHDA and CDR2 SQIVND (reference sequence). CDR3 size: 13 residues. The V gene lost 5 bases and the J gene lost 1 base, with 8 bases spanning the gap. The CDR3 coding sequence is TGTGCCAGTAGTCTCATCGGGAACACTGAAGCTTTCTTT. Protein: CASSLIGNTEAFF.

A word on this clonotype: A much larger clone lies a single base off, so this may be a read error. The V gene is TRBV27, the J gene TRBJ1-5; D not certain. The CDR3 runs to 14 residues. Germline lookup yields CDR1 MNHEY and CDR2 SMNVEV (reference sequence). Between the trimmed V and J ends, which lost 2 bases and 7 bases, there was a span of 12 bases. CDR3 region: CASSLGGVGQPQHF. The CDR3 region has the DNA TGTGCCAGCAGTTTAGGAGGAGTCGGGCAGCCCCAGCATTTT.

This clonotype was seen at least ten times. V usage is TRBV10-1 and J usage is TRBJ2-7, with a possible D match to TRBD1 (6 bases). Trimming cost V 6 bases and J 7 bases, with 13 bases left between them. Germline CDR1 WNHNN, CDR2 SYGVQD (reference sequence). The CDR3 is 12 residues long. As DNA, the CDR3 is TGCGCCAGCAGCAACAGGGTCGAGGAGCAGTACTTC. Translation gives CASSNRVEEQYF.

This clonotype was counted at least ten times. The J gene is TRBJ1-5, the V gene TRBV27, with no clear D. The CDR3 loop spans 13 amino acids. V dropped 3 bases and J dropped 6 bases, with 9 bases sitting between them. CDR1 is MNHEY and CDR2 is SMNVEV in the germline V gene (reference sequence). CDR3 DNA: TGTGCCAGCAGTTTGACGGAGTTTCAGCCCCAGCATTTT. Amino acid sequence: CASSLTEFQPQHF.

This clonotype occurred many times. The gene calls are TRBV3-1 and TRBJ2-5; D gene ambiguous. This CDR3 has 16 residues. Germline V CDR1 and CDR2: LGHDT, YNNKEL (reference sequence). With 0 bases removed from V and 0 bases from J, the gap between germline ends came to 11 bases. CDR3 protein: CASSQDVAGYQETQYF. CDR3 nucleotides: TGTGCCAGCAGCCAAGATGTTGCAGGTTACCAAGAGACCCAGTACTTC.

This clonotype was observed at least ten times. The rearrangement joins TRBV5-1 to TRBJ2-7, with 9 bases fitting TRBD1. The germline CDR1 and CDR2 sequences are SGHRS and YFSETQ. V gave up 3 bases and J gave up 4 bases; unmatched junction bases: 8. The CDR3 extends over 15 amino acids. The CDR3 region has the DNA TGCGCCAGCAGCTCAGGACAGGGGCCCACGTACGAGCAGTACTTC. Its translation is CASSSGQGPTYEQYF.